Below, one T cell receptor (beta chain) is given with its context. The clone's antigen remains unknown. No quality values exist for individual bases; no much larger clone is one base distant. The data originate from a study of CD8 T cells in Susac syndrome (dated by TCRdb to between 2019 and 2020). For the wider study: Whether CD8+ T cell activation and differentiation in Susac syndrome was antigen driven was tested using repertoire sequencing. CD8+ T cell repertoire clonality was compared between some 13 healthy donors, approximately 14 Susac syndrome patients and 15 multiple sclerosis patients.

RNA was extracted using the RNeasy kit, and roughly 0.5 to 1 microgram was reverse transcribed with random hexamers. The immunoSEQ multiplex PCR assay, covering 54 Vbeta and 13 Jbeta segments, was used to amplify TCR beta CDR3 regions. PCR amplification bias was corrected by using a synthetic template baseline for primer optimization and computational correction. As for the authors' bioinformatics: Reads were annotated to V, D and J genes per IMGT and analyzed with immunoSEQ Analyzer, keeping only productive sequences. Clonality was computed as one minus Shannon entropy normalized by log2 of the number of productive unique sequences. For each patient and control, public and private clones were evaluated within the 100 most prevalent clones. Clones were defined as Susac-specific when absent from the healthy and MS cohorts, from about 1,100 published viral clones and from other ImmuneACCESS disease sequences. The public reads were reanalyzed by TCRdb: fastp trimming at Q25, MiXCR alignment, in-frame beta chains only. Rows are combined by CDR3 protein, so each entry shows the most common genes and DNA. These V and J calls derive from TCRdb rather than the authors' analysis. Present in this sample are a few hundred thousand distinct CDR3 sequences, about 91% of which were seen just once. Under 0.2% of the sample comes from the top ten.

Peripheral blood CD8+ and CD4+ T cells from healthy donors, Susac syndrome patients and multiple sclerosis patients were profiled using high-throughput TCR beta sequencing. Treatment-naive patients with stable or active relapsing-remitting disease fulfilling revised McDonald criteria were used as multiple sclerosis controls. Bulk CD8+ and CD4+ T cells were purified by magnetic negative isolation, while CD8+ TEMRA cells were enriched using FACS. Blood was drawn into EDTA tubes, processed within 24 hours, and PBMCs were isolated by density gradient centrifugation. PBMCs intended for TCR sequencing were cryopreserved in liquid nitrogen and thawed later in a water bath at 37 degrees C. The sorted or isolated CD4+, CD8+ and CD8+ TEMRA cells had a purity of 90% or higher. Overall results and qualifications from the work: The TCR sequencing and HLA analysis was acknowledged to have included a relatively small number of individuals.

Sequencing input: CD8+ T cells from PBMCs. The receptor was isolated from a human donor with multiple sclerosis.

This receptor carries the CDR3 CASSPDNGNTIYF. The base sequence is TGTGCCAGCAGTCCCGACAACGGAAACACCATATATTTT. The chain links TRBV27 with TRBJ1-3; the D gene is not confidently resolved. V lost 5 bases and J lost 4 bases; the stretch between them is 9 bases long. From the cysteine up to the phenylalanine, the CDR3 has a length of 13 residues. Only CDR3 DNA is held: 39 bases, read in frame from base 1. Per the germline V gene (reference sequence), MNHEY is the CDR1 and SMNVEV is the CDR2.